The sequence of this TCR beta chain was determined in a study of metastatic and nonmetastatic thyroid tumors (dated by TCRdb to 2018 to 2020). Study-level background: Repertoires were compared across peripheral blood and tumor or nodule tissue samples from malignant and benign thyroid patients.

Points the paper makes about the study in general: TCR beta diversity was reported as significantly higher in malignant tumors than in benign nodules, in both blood and tumor samples.

Receptor amplification or capture employed PCR. This sample was sequenced with an Illumina HiSeq 4000. High-throughput sequencing was used to profile the TCR beta-chain CDR3 region of every patient. As for the original processing: The researchers built a classifier to tell apart papillary thyroid cancer patients with distant metastasis, based on CDR3 differences among clinicopathological groups. Repertoire diversity was assessed with the Shannon index, and tumor-blood repertoire similarity with the Morisita-Horn index. TCRdb's own reprocessing of the public reads used fastp at Q25 and MiXCR and kept productive beta chains. These V and J calls are TCRdb output, not the study's own analysis. For this sample there are roughly 83,000 clones; under 15% appear just once. Just over 3.5% of the sample is held by the ten biggest clonotypes. V trim: 2 bases; J trim: 3 bases; unmatched bases: 4. In the germline V gene (reference sequence), CDR1 corresponds to DFQATT and CDR2 to SNEGSKA. From its cysteine to its phenylalanine, the CDR3 spans 15 amino acids. The read is trimmed to its CDR3 DNA, 45 bases read in frame from base 1.

No treatment had been received by any patient before thyroid surgery. Using T-cell receptor beta sequencing, the study looked back at clinical samples from patients collected from the early 2010s to the late 2010s. There are many counts of this clone. What this receptor recognizes is not known. Per-base quality was not reported, and no clone a single base away is much larger than it. Sequenced material: blood. The clonotype was recovered from a female donor with papillary thyroid cancer or a benign thyroid nodule (not recorded which). Some clones in this sample may be carry-over from other donors' samples. The receptor chain draws on TRBV20-1 and TRBJ2-2, with TRBD2 matching 9 junction bases. The bases read TGCAGTGCTAGACCCTGGACTAGCGACACCGGGGAGCTGTTTTTT. Translation gives CSARPWTSDTGELFF.